The 7 T cell receptor beta chains in this list originate from one sample, sequenced in a study of blood T cell repertoires in COVID-19. TCRdb's table, derived via immunoSEQ multiplex PCR, lists solely in-frame clones and lacks some. This table has 350,000 or so clones, about 92% appearing once. The source material was peripheral blood. These receptors originate from an older woman with COVID-19, enrolled during active disease.

This clone appeared once. The chain joins TRBV30 to TRBJ2-5; possible D gene TRBD1, 6 bases. Germline V gene sequence: CDR1 GTSNPN, CDR2 SVGIG (reference sequence). The CDR3 is 15 amino acids. The V end was cut by 1 base, the J end by 7 bases, with 19 bases between. The CDR3 region is CAWSAPGQPGRTQYF. CDR3 nucleotides: TGTGCCTGGAGTGCGCCCGGACAGCCCGGTAGGACCCAGTACTTC.

The V gene is TRBV28, the J gene TRBJ1-2; D might be TRBD1 (6 bases). The CDR3 contains 16 residues. Trimming removed 3 bases at V and 0 bases at J, with 14 bases between. CDR1 and CDR2 (germline): MDHEN, SYDVKM. CDR3 DNA: TGTGCCAGCAGTTTGAGGACAGCTCGTGCTAACTATGGCTACACCTTC. Protein product: CASSLRTARANYGYTF.

The chain carries TRBV19 and TRBJ1-4; no reliable D call. The V end was cut by 5 bases, the J end by 2 bases, with 9 bases between. The CDR3 length is 14 residues. Germline V gene lookup returns CDR1 LNHDA and CDR2 SQIVND (reference sequence). For the CDR3, the DNA is TGTGCCAGTAGTGAGACATTGACTAATGAAAAACTGTTTTTT. Its translation: CASSETLTNEKLFF.

The chain has TRBV9 and TRBJ1-5, with 11 bases lining up with TRBD1. The germline CDR1 and CDR2 sequences are SGDLS and YYNGEE. The CDR3 covers 19 residues. V shed 5 bases and J 0 bases; nucleotides not matched to a gene: 13. The CDR3 DNA is TGTGCCAGCAGTGACCTCCGGGACAGGGGGTTGAATAGCAATCAGCCCCAGCATTTT. It translates to CASSDLRDRGLNSNQPQHF.

CDR3 nucleotide sequence: TGTGCCAGCAGTTTGAGCAGGGGGGTCCAGCCCCAGCATTTT. This translates into CASSLSRGVQPQHF. The genes are TRBV27 and TRBJ1-5, with 7 positions matching TRBD1. Germline V gene lookup returns CDR1 MNHEY and CDR2 SMNVEV (reference sequence). V dropped 3 bases and J dropped 7; count of bases not matched to a gene: 6. This CDR3 contains 14 residues.

The chain joins TRBV29-1 to TRBJ1-2, with D possibly TRBD1 on 5 matching bases. V was shortened by 3 bases and J by 8 bases, with 16 bases between the two germline ends. Germline loops: CDR1 SQVTM, CDR2 ANQGSEA. The CDR3 runs 13 residues. Here the CDR3 reads CSVDRGSLRGYTF. DNA for the CDR3: TGCAGCGTTGATCGGGGGAGCTTGCGGGGCTACACCTTC.

In its sample, this clone was seen once. The V and J genes are TRBV6-5 and TRBJ1-2; D is possibly TRBD1 (6 bases). CDR3 size: 15 residues. With 6 bases removed from V and 0 bases from J, the gap between germline ends came to 14 bases. Per germline, CDR1 MNHEY and CDR2 SVGAGI. CDR3 region: CASRLSGVSNYGYTF. The CDR3 DNA reads as TGTGCCAGCAGACTTTCAGGGGTTTCTAACTATGGCTACACCTTC.